These 2 T cell receptor beta chains came from one sample sequenced in a study of Tregs in tolerant kidney transplant recipients. The protocol was immunoSEQ multiplex PCR, while the TCRdb copy is restricted to in-frame clones and leaves out a portion. This table holds about 6,300 clones. The nonmyeloablative bone marrow transplants came from related graft donors, with transient mixed chimerism. The specimen was CD4+ T cells from blood (PBMCs), collected 6 months after the transplant. These receptors originate from a human patient who received a combined kidney and bone marrow transplant. Part of the T cell pool may stem from the graft donor.

The CDR3 DNA, read in part, is TGTGCCAGCAGCCCAGGTCGCTCCTACGAG. It is translated as CASSPGRSYE. The CDR3 in full is CASSPGRSYEQYF. The chain recombines TRBV7-9 with TRBJ2-7, with D unclear. The CDR3 end falls 3 residues outside the read, so it is completed with the germline J gene. The CDR3 has 13 amino acids. Trimming stripped 5 bases from V and 0 bases from J, with 8 bases between. CDR1 is SEHNR and CDR2 is FQNEAQ in the germline V gene (reference sequence).

Points on this clone: The read halts 3 residues ahead of the CDR3 end, with the missing end drawn from the germline J gene. This sequence joins TRBV19 and TRBJ2-7, with 8 positions matching TRBD1. The V gene's germline CDR1 is LNHDA and CDR2 SQIVND (reference sequence). The CDR3 spans 12 residues. J lost 6 bases, V lost 4 bases, and 2 bases had no gene match. The sequenced CDR3 bases are TGTGCCAGTAGTAAGACAGGGGTCGAG. This gives the protein CASSKTGVE. The CDR3 as a whole reads CASSKTGVEQYF.